Detailed here is one TCR beta chain. Its antigen is currently not known. Per-base quality was not reported, and no clone a single base away is much larger than it. This specimen comes from a study of T cell responses to AZD1222 COVID-19 vaccine (dated by TCRdb to the early 2020s). Context from the whole study: A total of under 250 trial participants underwent TCR sequencing, of whom 200 to 220 had received two doses of AZD1222 and approximately 26 had received two doses of the MenACWY control vaccine. Trial participants were enrolled into age subgroups of 18-55, 56-69 and 70-plus years, which contained approximately 150, 28 and 58 TCR-sequenced participants, respectively.

The time point label for this specimen denotes: baseline before first vaccination. The treatment or condition tag for this specimen amounts to: meningococcal conjugate vaccine given as trial control. Vaccinee samples came from UK trials COV001 and COV002, including a single-blind randomized controlled phase 2/3 trial of AZD1222 (ChAdOx1 nCoV-19) in healthy adults. For TCRbeta chain sequencing, PBMC samples were collected from trial participants at day 0 and at day 28 after the second dose. The CDR3 numbers 13 residues from cysteine through phenylalanine. The read is trimmed to its CDR3 DNA, 39 bases read in frame from base 1. V drops 2 bases and J drops 1 base, leaving 2 bases in between. The CDR3 regions of human TCRbeta chains were subjected to immunosequencing. The source study handled its data this way. TCRs in the repertoires were matched against a reference library of SARS-CoV-2-specific TCRs that had been generated with the MIRA antigen-specificity platform. Breadth meant the fraction of unique TCRs that were SARS-CoV-2-associated, whereas depth meant the fraction of total T cells that were SARS-CoV-2-associated. Using the MIRA data, each spike-specific TCR was assigned both to the spike region to which the TCR was reactive and to a CD4 or CD8 class. Log10-transformed breadth and depth values were compared by one-way ANOVA with Sidak's multiple comparisons tests. TCRdb provides this immuneACCESS table in a form limited to in-frame rearrangements. Some clones are lacking; in checked studies, under half of them reflect an unresolved V gene, and why the rest are absent is not known. For V, J and clone size, that table is used; D and trimming come from the DNA. This sample is represented by 53,000 or so clones; 85% of them were singletons. In total, the top ten clones hold approximately 19% of the sample.

Here is what the overall study found, with its caveats: Conclusions about previously exposed vaccinees were limited because only six AZD1222 recipients were SARS-CoV-2 seropositive at baseline. Participants were mostly white British and included more females than males, and it was suggested by the authors that clonal diversity may have been underestimated. Vaccine-associated CD4 TCRs spanned the whole spike protein, with dominant responses in regions 160-218 and 743-854. The 56-69-year group was small, and its depth increase did not reach significance, likely because of low power. Because no day 14 peak-response samples were available, the repertoires could be characterized only after the peak T cell response. A significant rise in spike-specific TCR breadth and depth was observed after two AZD1222 doses relative to day 0 and relative to MenACWY recipients. Nearly half of unique spike-specific TCRs reportedly recognized epitopes outside regions mutated in the B.1.351 and B.1.1.7 variants.

The chain joins TRBV12-3 or TRBV12-4 to TRBJ2-2; no D gene call is confident. The source of this sequence is an adult in good health. The material was peripheral blood, obtained on day 0 of MenACWY control vaccination. In nucleotide form, the sequence is TGTGCCAGCAGTTTAAAGAACACCGGGGAGCTGTTTTTT. Its product reads: CASSLKNTGELFF.